This TCR beta chain was captured in a study of shared clonotypes between healthy human individuals. The length of the CDR3 is 13 residues. V was pared by 6 bases and J by 4 bases, with 4 bases of the junction left unmatched. In germline, CDR1 is ENHRY, CDR2 SYGVKD. This clone is a singleton in its sample. Sequencing was performed with immunoSEQ multiplex PCR; in TCRdb, only in-frame clones are kept and a portion is missing. The sample comprises some 1 million clones, approximately 76% of which are singletons, and roughly 1.4% rests with the top ten. The TCR sequence derives from a man aged 18 to 29 in good health. The chain employs TRBV10-3 and TRBJ2-5; 8 bases map to TRBD2. The sequenced material came from memory CD4+ T cells sorted from blood. Subset of the sample: CD45RA-negative fraction. The CDR3 here is CAIRTSVGETQYF. In DNA, the CDR3 is TGTGCCATCAGGACTAGCGTGGGAGAGACCCAGTACTTC.